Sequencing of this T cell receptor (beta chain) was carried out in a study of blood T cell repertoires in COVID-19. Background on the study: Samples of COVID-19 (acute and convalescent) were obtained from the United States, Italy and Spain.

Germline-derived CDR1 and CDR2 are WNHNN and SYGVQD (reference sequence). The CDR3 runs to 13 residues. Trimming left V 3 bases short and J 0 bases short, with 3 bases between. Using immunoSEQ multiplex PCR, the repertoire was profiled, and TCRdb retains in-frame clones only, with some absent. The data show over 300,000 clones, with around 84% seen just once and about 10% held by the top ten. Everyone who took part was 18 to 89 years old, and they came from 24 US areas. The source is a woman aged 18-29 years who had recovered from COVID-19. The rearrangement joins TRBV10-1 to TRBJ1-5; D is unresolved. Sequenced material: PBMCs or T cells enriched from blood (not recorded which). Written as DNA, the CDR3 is TGCGCCAGCAGTGATAATAGCAATCAGCCCCAGCATTTT. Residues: CASSDNSNQPQHF.